The entry below gives a single T cell receptor (beta chain) sequence along with its context. This CDR3 is 13 amino acids long. The germline V gene encodes CDR1 SEHNR and CDR2 FQNEAQ (reference sequence). The ends lost 11 bases at V and 2 bases at J; junction bases unmatched: 9. These data come from a study of blood T cell repertoires in COVID-19. Study-level information: Italy, Spain and the United States were the sources of the convalescent and acute COVID-19 samples. The cDNA or gDNA used as material had been derived from T cells, B-cell-depleted T cells, or PBMCs.

Source study methods: Reference gene primer amplification gave nucleated cell count estimates. Clones were sequenced by immunoSEQ multiplex PCR, and TCRdb holds only the in-frame ones, with some missing. For V, J and clone size, that table is used; D and trimming come from the DNA. The sample lists about 180,000 clones, more than 70% occurring once. J is TRBJ2-7 and V is TRBV7-9, with 7 bases that match TRBD1. This TCR was recovered from a young woman with acute or convalescent COVID-19. Input material: peripheral blood. CDR3 coding DNA: TGTGCCGTCCGGGACAGCGCTACCTACGAGCAGTACTTC. Protein: CAVRDSATYEQYF.